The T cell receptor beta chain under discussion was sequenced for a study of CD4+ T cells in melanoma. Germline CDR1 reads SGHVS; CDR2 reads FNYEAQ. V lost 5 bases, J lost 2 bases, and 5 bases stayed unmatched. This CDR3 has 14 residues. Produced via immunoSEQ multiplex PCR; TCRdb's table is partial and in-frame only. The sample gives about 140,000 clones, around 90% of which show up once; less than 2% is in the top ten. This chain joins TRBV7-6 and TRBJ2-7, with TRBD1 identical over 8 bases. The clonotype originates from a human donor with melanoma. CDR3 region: CASSPRTGPYEQYF. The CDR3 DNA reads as TGTGCCAGCAGCCCCCGGACAGGGCCCTACGAGCAGTACTTC.